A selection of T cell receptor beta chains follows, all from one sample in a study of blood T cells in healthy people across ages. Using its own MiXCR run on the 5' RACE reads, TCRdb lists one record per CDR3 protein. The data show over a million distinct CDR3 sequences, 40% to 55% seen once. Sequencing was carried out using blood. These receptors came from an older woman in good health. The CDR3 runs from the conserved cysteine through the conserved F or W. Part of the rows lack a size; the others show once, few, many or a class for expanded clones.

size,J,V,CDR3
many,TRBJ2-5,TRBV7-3,CASSLTGTGETQYF
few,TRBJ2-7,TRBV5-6,CASRASGITYEQYF
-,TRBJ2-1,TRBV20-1,CRPWASGYNEQFF
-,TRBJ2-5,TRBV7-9,CASSPLGQAEPKETQYF
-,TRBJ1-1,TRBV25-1,CASSEFTGGTEAFF
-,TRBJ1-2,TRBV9,CASSVGFGHLFYGYTF
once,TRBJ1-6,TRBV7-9,CASSPVEGPALSSPLHF
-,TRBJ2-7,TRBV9,CASSGQGSSYEQYF
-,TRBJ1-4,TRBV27,CASSPLLVGGKLFF
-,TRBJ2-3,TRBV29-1,CSVVLAVSTDTQYF
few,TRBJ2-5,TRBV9,CASNRDGQETQYF
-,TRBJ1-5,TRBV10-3,CAISGPGYNQPLHF
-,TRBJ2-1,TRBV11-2,CASSSPLAGALLDEQFF
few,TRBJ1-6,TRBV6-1,CASSTTNSPLHF
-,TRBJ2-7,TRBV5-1,CASSLVGAGDLEQYF
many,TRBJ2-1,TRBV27,CASSFIGGGKSSYNEQFF
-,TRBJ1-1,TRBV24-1,CATSDSSNGAFF
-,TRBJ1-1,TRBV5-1,CASSVEQGNTEAFF
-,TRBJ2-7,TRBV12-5,CASGFPPDSYEQYF
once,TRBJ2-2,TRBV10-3,CAISEPGTSGTNTGELFF
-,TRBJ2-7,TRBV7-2,CASSLTGGASYEQYF
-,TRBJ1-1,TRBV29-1,CSAGQPNTEAFF
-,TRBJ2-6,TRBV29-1,CSVGSRAGGANVLTF
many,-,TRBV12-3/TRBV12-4,CASSLGGGNEQYF
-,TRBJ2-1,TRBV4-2,CASSQAGGYDEQFF
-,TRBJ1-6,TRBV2,CASSESGIRNSPLHF
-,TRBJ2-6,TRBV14,CASSQSRRLAGSGANVLTF
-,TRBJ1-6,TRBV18,CASSDGQGLFDSPLHF
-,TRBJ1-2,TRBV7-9,CASSLDGLNYGYTF
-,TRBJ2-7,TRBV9,CASSGVPLGEQYF
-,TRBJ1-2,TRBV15,CATSRRNLLSNYGYTF
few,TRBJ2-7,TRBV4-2,CASSQDIGSYEQYF
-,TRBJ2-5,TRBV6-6,CASSDAGEETQYF
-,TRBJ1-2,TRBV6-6,CASSPDRYYGYTF
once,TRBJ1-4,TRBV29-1,CSVGKGRLNEKLFF
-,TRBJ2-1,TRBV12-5,CASGLGTSGKSSYNEQFF
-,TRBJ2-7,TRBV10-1,CASSEATGIKYF
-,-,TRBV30,CAWSVGGGAETQYF
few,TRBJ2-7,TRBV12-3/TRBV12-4,CASSLIGEFPYEQYF
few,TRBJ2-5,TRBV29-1,CSAGGGPETQYF
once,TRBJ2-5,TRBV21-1,CASNHRDNRLIGETQYF
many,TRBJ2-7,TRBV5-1,CASSLEPSGSYEQYF
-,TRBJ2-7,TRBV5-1,CASSFTGPSTHNEQYF
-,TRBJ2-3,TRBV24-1,CATSDGGTDTQYF
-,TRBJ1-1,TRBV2,CASRMNTEAFF
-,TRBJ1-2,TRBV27,CASSRGGGDSGYGYTF
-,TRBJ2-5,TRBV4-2,CASSQDGKDQETQYF
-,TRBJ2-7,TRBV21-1,CASSNRRGAHYEQYF
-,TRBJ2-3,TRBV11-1,CASSRRPGGPRGDTQYF